The 20 T cell receptor beta chains in this list originate from one sample, sequenced in a study of blood T cell repertoires in COVID-19 (dated by TCRdb to between 2020 and 2021). Library construction relied on the immunoSEQ multiplex PCR assay. Drawn from immuneACCESS, this table holds only the in-frame rearrangements with V and J called that TCRdb kept. Clones are partly lost; checked studies trace under half to an unresolved V gene and leave the rest unexplained. In all, the sample holds about 160,000 clones, and 90% of those were seen once. The biggest ten clones account for 15% to 20% of the sample. The sample was peripheral blood. The receptors stem from a man aged 55 to 70 with active or convalescent COVID-19.

The chain combines TRBV7-2 with TRBJ2-5, with 12 bases identical to TRBD2. The length of the CDR3 is 16 residues. Germline CDR1 and CDR2: SGHTA and FQGNSA. The V segment lost 2 bases and the J segment 5 bases; nucleotides outside the gene matches: 6. The CDR3 region has the DNA TGTGCCAGCAGCTTAACCGCTAGCGGGGGGGCGGAGACCCAGTACTTC. The encoded protein is CASSLTASGGAETQYF.

The V call is TRBV18, the J call TRBJ1-3, with 7 bases fitting TRBD1. The CDR3 has 18 residues. Looked up from germline, CDR1 is KGHSH and CDR2 is LQKENI. V gave up 3 bases and J gave up 3 bases; unmatched junction bases: 14. The CDR3 protein is CASSPQTRRGPSGNTIYF. The CDR3, as DNA: TGTGCCAGCTCACCGCAAACCCGGAGGGGGCCCAGTGGAAACACCATATATTTT.

The chain is built from TRBV19 and TRBJ1-2; TRBD1 aligns across 7 bases. The germline CDR1 and CDR2 sequences are LNHDA and SQIVND (reference sequence). Trimming took 6 bases from V and 4 from J; bases not matched to a gene: 5. CDR3 size: 13 residues. The DNA for the CDR3 is TGTGCCAGTAGAATCCGGGACAGCTATGGCTACACCTTC. It codes for CASRIRDSYGYTF.

V is TRBV27 and J is TRBJ1-5; 9 nucleotides match TRBD1. Germline CDR1 reads MNHEY; CDR2 reads SMNVEV (reference sequence). This CDR3 contains 17 residues. V shed 5 bases and J 0 bases; nucleotides not matched to a gene: 8. This chain's CDR3 is CASSPDRGGGSNQPQHF. CDR3 DNA sequence: TGTGCCAGCAGTCCGGACAGGGGAGGAGGTAGCAATCAGCCCCAGCATTTT.

The chain has TRBV13 and TRBJ2-4; D gene ambiguous. V gave up 6 bases and J gave up 0 bases, with 6 bases separating them. This CDR3 comprises 13 residues. The V gene's germline CDR1 is PRHDT and CDR2 FYEKMQ (reference sequence). In nucleotides, the CDR3 is TGTGCCAGCAGTTCCAGAGCCAAAAACATTCAGTACTTC. It translates to CASSSRAKNIQYF.

The chain is built from TRBV11-2 and TRBJ1-1; no firm D call. CDR1 is SGHAT, CDR2 FQNNGV, per germline. The length of the CDR3 is 13 residues. The ends were cut back, 8 bases at V and 0 bases at J, with 10 bases in the middle. Here the CDR3 DNA reads TGTGCCAGCCTCAGGATGCTGAACACTGAAGCTTTCTTT. Its protein is CASLRMLNTEAFF.

The chain links TRBV21-1 to TRBJ2-3; the listed D gene, TRBD2, was not tested against the DNA. TRBV21-1 is shown as a pseudogene. This CDR3 is 18 amino acids long. The CDR3 bases are TGTGCCAGCAGCAAAGTCTCTGTTAGGAGGGGCAGCACAGATACGCAGTATTTT. This codes for CASSKVSVRRGSTDTQYF.

The chain carries TRBV7-7 and TRBJ2-5, with 11 nucleotides matching TRBD2. Germline CDR1 reads SSHAT; CDR2 reads FNYEAQ (reference sequence). The CDR3 totals 16 residues. With 5 bases clipped from V and 2 bases from J, the junction kept 7 bases outside the gene matches. The CDR3: CASSRAVAGGQETQYF. CDR3 nucleotides: TGTGCCAGCAGCCGGGCAGTAGCGGGGGGGCAAGAGACCCAGTACTTC.

The chain recombines TRBV18 with TRBJ1-3, with D perhaps TRBD1 (6 bases). Trimming left V 4 bases short and J 2 bases short, with 12 bases between. Germline assignment: CDR1 KGHSH and CDR2 LQKENI. The CDR3 contains 15 residues. CDR3 sequence reads: CASSLTGFPGNTIYF. CDR3 DNA sequence: TGTGCCAGCTCACTGACAGGATTCCCTGGAAACACCATATATTTT. Together with reference TRBV18 and TRBJ1-3, the CDR3 gives the full variable domain: NAGVMQNPRHLVRRRGQEARLRCSPMKGHSHVYWYRQLPEEGLKFMVYLQKENIIDESGMPKERFSAEFPKEGPSILRIQQVVRGDSAAYFCASSLTGFPGNTIYFGEGSWLTVV.

This clone was observed a single time. The chain is built from TRBV15 and TRBJ1-1; TRBD1 agrees at 7 bases. The CDR3 length is 15 residues. The germline V gene encodes CDR1 LNHNV and CDR2 YYDKDF (reference sequence). V dropped 0 bases and J dropped 4; count of bases not matched to a gene: 5. CDR3 bases: TGTGCCACCAGCAGAGAGACAGGGCGGGCCACTGAAGCTTTCTTT. Its protein product is CATSRETGRATEAFF.

The chain joins TRBV19 to TRBJ2-3; D perhaps matches TRBD2 (5 bases). CDR1 LNHDA and CDR2 SQIVND come from the germline V gene (reference sequence). Trimming removed 3 bases at V and 1 base at J, with 14 bases between. The CDR3 contains 16 residues. DNA of the CDR3: TGTGCCAGTAGTATCCGAGGGATTCTCGGCACAGATACGCAGTATTTT. Residues: CASSIRGILGTDTQYF.

The chain couples TRBV19 to TRBJ2-1; possible D gene TRBD2, 6 bases. CDR1 and CDR2 (germline): LNHDA, SQIVND (reference sequence). V was cut by 5 bases and J by 6 bases, with 14 bases left in between. The CDR3 contains 14 residues. The CDR3 sequence: CASSSLGGSNEQFF. The CDR3 region has the DNA TGTGCCAGTAGTTCCTTGGGAGGCAGCAATGAGCAGTTCTTC. The full variable domain, rest sourced from reference TRBV19 and TRBJ2-1, is DGGITQSPKYLFRKEGQNVTLSCEQNLNHDAMYWYRQDPGQGLRLIYYSQIVNDFQKGDIAEGYSVSREKKESFPLTVTSAQKNPTAFYLCASSSLGGSNEQFFGPGTRLTVL.

Concerning this clone: Other DNA sequences in the sample encode the same CDR3. The chain employs TRBV12-3 or TRBV12-4 and TRBJ1-5; 7 bases agree with TRBD1. The CDR3 spans 13 residues. Losses at the gene ends were 5 bases for V and 4 bases for J; bases not matched to a gene: 2. CDR3 bases: TGTGCCAGCAGTCGGACAGGTAATCAGCCCCAGCATTTT. Its protein is CASSRTGNQPQHF.

In this sample, this clone turned up once. The chain couples TRBV7-9 to TRBJ1-2, with 9 positions matching TRBD1. J gave up 8 bases and V 5 bases, and 9 bases lay outside the gene matches. The CDR3 runs 14 residues. CDR1 and CDR2 from the germline V gene are SEHNR and FQNEAQ (reference sequence). The CDR3 protein is CASSQGGTGIGYTF. Here the CDR3 DNA reads TGTGCCAGCAGCCAGGGCGGGACAGGGATCGGCTACACCTTC.

V gene TRBV18 combines with J gene TRBJ2-2; D may be TRBD2 (5 bases). Trimming left V 1 base short and J 1 base short, with 10 bases between. The CDR3 consists of 16 residues. Germline values: CDR1 KGHSH, CDR2 LQKENI. CDR3: CASSPLEAGNTGELFF. The CDR3 DNA reads TGTGCCAGCTCACCACTAGAGGCGGGGAACACCGGGGAGCTGTTTTTT.

V gene TRBV15 combines with J gene TRBJ1-2; 10 bases match TRBD1. The germline CDR1 and CDR2 sequences are LNHNV and YYDKDF (reference sequence). The CDR3 contains 16 residues. J was trimmed by 5 bases and V by 1 base; bases with no gene match: 7. This CDR3 reads CATSRGSGTGVYGYTF. The CDR3, as DNA: TGTGCCACCAGCAGAGGCTCCGGGACAGGGGTTTATGGCTACACCTTC.

The V call is TRBV7-9, the J call TRBJ1-1, with 10 bases identical to TRBD1. The CDR3 extends over 14 amino acids. The germline gives CDR1 SEHNR, CDR2 FQNEAQ (reference sequence). The V and J ends lost 6 bases and 8 bases, in that order; junction bases with no gene match: 9. DNA for the CDR3: TGTGCCAGCAGACCTCCCGGGACAGGGGCGGAAGCTTTCTTT. It yields the protein CASRPPGTGAEAFF.

The chain employs TRBV13 and TRBJ1-3; TRBD1 aligns across 7 bases. The germline CDR1 and CDR2 sequences are PRHDT and FYEKMQ (reference sequence). Germline trimming cut 5 bases from V and 0 bases from J; bases unmatched to any gene: 4. The CDR3 contains 15 residues. In DNA, the CDR3 is TGTGCCAGCAGCCGAGGACAGGTCTCTGGAAACACCATATATTTT. It specifies CASSRGQVSGNTIYF. Filled out from reference TRBV13 and TRBJ1-3, the complete variable domain reads AAGVIQSPRHLIKEKRETATLKCYPIPRHDTVYWYQQGPGQDPQFLISFYEKMQSDKGSIPDRFSAQQFSDYHSELNMSSLELGDSALYFCASSRGQVSGNTIYFGEGSWLTVV.

This chain joins TRBV10-3 and TRBJ1-4, with D tentatively TRBD1 (6 bases). The V end lost 6 bases, the J end lost 5 bases, and 13 bases lay between the germline ends. Germline V gene lookup returns CDR1 ENHRY and CDR2 SYGVKD. This CDR3 spans 14 amino acids. CDR3 bases: TGTGCCATCAGCCCCAGGGGCACAAATGAAAAACTGTTTTTT. It encodes CAISPRGTNEKLFF.

The gene calls are TRBV10-1 and TRBJ2-1; 14 nucleotides line up with TRBD2. The length of the CDR3 is 16 residues. After removal of 0 bases from V and 10 bases from J, the junction contained 5 bases not matched to a gene. Per germline, CDR1 WNHNN and CDR2 SYGVQD (reference sequence). In nucleotides, the CDR3 is TGCGCCAGCAGTGAGTCGACTAGCGGGGGGGCAGGGGAGCAGTTCTTC. Protein sequence: CASSESTSGGAGEQFF.